The clone carrying this T cell receptor (beta chain) was picked up many times. What it recognizes is unknown. Germline-derived CDR1 and CDR2 are ENHRY and SYGVKD. The V end was cut by 11 bases, the J end by 2 bases, with 14 bases between. The CDR3 length is 13 residues. Extraction of RNA preceded its reverse transcription into cDNA, which served as the sequencing template. Some clones are missing from TCRdb's copy, which holds only in-frame ones; the method was immunoSEQ multiplex PCR. Altogether some 200,000 clones are present, 43% being singletons, with the ten largest covering roughly 2.8%. The treatment: oral pan-JAK inhibitor, 5-10 mg twice daily. The data belong to a study of CD8+ T cells in alopecia areata. The wider study: Treated patients took oral tofacitinib at 5 to 10 mg twice daily. The study, taken as a whole, reports: Relative to normal scalp, lesional scalp, especially alopecia totalis/universalis, showed higher clonality.

The sample here was CD4+ T cells sorted from blood, taken between weeks 36 and 40, from a patient treated with tofacitinib. The receptor was isolated from a human donor with alopecia areata. The chain has TRBV10-3 and TRBJ2-3; D gene unclear. The DNA of the CDR3 is TGTGCCGCCTCCCCCCTCTTCACAGATACGCAGTATTTT. Translation gives CAASPLFTDTQYF.